A selection of T cell receptor beta chains follows, all from one sample in a study of T cell responses to AZD1222 COVID-19 vaccine. Produced via immunoSEQ multiplex PCR; TCRdb's table is partial and in-frame only. This table has about 84,000 clones, nearly 90% appearing once. The sequenced sample was peripheral blood, obtained on day 0 of AZD1222 vaccination. The receptors come from an adult in good health. The CDR3 runs from the conserved cysteine through the conserved F or W. A D gene is named only where the DNA matches it firmly. Not all rows give a size; the values are once, few, many and, for expanded clones, a class.

v_call	d_call	clone_size	j_call	cdr3_length	cdr3_aa	cdr3_nt
TRBV5-1	TRBD1	.	TRBJ2-2	17	CASSLAPGTGISGELFF	TGCGCCAGCAGCTTGGCCCCCGGGACAGGGATATCCGGGGAGCTGTTTTTT
TRBV6-5	TRBD1	few	TRBJ2-7	14	CASSWGQGPYEQYF	TGTGCCAGCAGTTGGGGACAGGGACCTTACGAGCAGTACTTC
TRBV3-1/TRBV3-2	.	.	TRBJ2-7	14	CASSHRGQGYEQYF	TGTGCCAGCAGCCACCGGGGCCAGGGATACGAGCAGTACTTC
TRBV5-6	TRBD1	.	TRBJ1-4	16	CASSFRTGTTNEKLFF	TGTGCCAGCAGCTTCCGGACAGGGACAACTAATGAAAAACTGTTTTTT
TRBV18	.	few	TRBJ1-1	15	CASSPFSQGSTEAFF	TGTGCCAGCTCACCATTTTCCCAGGGATCCACTGAAGCTTTCTTT
TRBV6-5	TRBD1	.	TRBJ1-3	14	CASSYSDRDSTIYF	TGTGCCAGCAGTTACTCGGACAGGGATAGCACCATATATTTT
TRBV27	TRBD1	once	TRBJ1-6	16	CASRPTGQGDNSPLHF	TGTGCCAGCAGACCCACCGGACAGGGGGATAATTCACCCCTCCACTTT
TRBV12-3/TRBV12-4	.	.	TRBJ1-1	13	CASSLTTNTEAFF	TGTGCCAGCAGTCTTACGACAAACACTGAAGCTTTCTTT
TRBV7-2	.	once	TRBJ2-2	15	CASSLAGVNTGELFF	TGTGCCAGCAGCTTAGCGGGGGTGAACACCGGGGAGCTGTTTTTT
TRBV5-1	TRBD1	.	TRBJ1-3	16	CASSLGTGEPGNTIYF	TGCGCCAGCAGCTTGGGAACAGGGGAGCCTGGAAACACCATATATTTT
TRBV3-1/TRBV3-2	TRBD1	.	TRBJ2-5	14	CASSPGQAQETQYF	TGTGCCAGCAGCCCGGGACAGGCCCAAGAGACCCAGTACTTC
TRBV6-5	.	.	TRBJ2-5	13	CASSYTGRETQYF	TGTGCCAGCAGTTACACGGGGCGCGAGACCCAGTACTTC
TRBV7-9	TRBD1	few	TRBJ1-3	16	CASSKSWDRAGNTIYF	TGTGCCAGCAGCAAATCTTGGGACAGGGCTGGAAACACCATATATTTT
TRBV2	.	.	TRBJ2-2	15	CASSVGEANTGELFF	TGTGCCAGCAGTGTGGGAGAGGCGAACACCGGGGAGCTGTTTTTT
TRBV6-6	.	.	TRBJ2-5	12	CASSYTAETQYF	TGTGCCAGCAGTTACACGGCGGAGACCCAGTACTTC
TRBV9	.	.	TRBJ2-3	15	CASSVGTQSTDTQYF	TGTGCCAGCAGCGTGGGGACGCAGAGCACAGATACGCAGTATTTT
TRBV9	.	.	TRBJ1-4	14	CASSQGLTNEKLFF	TGTGCCAGCAGCCAAGGGCTGACTAATGAAAAACTGTTTTTT
TRBV3-1/TRBV3-2	.	.	TRBJ2-7	16	CASSRPAASSSYEQYF	TGTGCCAGCAGCCGACCCGCCGCATCGAGTTCCTACGAGCAGTACTTC
TRBV6-6	.	few	TRBJ1-5	15	CASSYGRGGNQPQHF	TGTGCCAGCAGTTACGGCAGGGGTGGGAATCAGCCCCAGCATTTT
TRBV2	TRBD1	.	TRBJ1-2	14	CASSRQGTDYGYTF	TGTGCCAGCAGTCGACAGGGGACGGACTATGGCTACACCTTC
TRBV2	TRBD2	.	TRBJ2-7	16	CASSGLAGRNPGEQYF	TGTGCCAGCAGTGGACTAGCGGGGAGGAATCCTGGAGAGCAGTACTTC
TRBV7-9	TRBD1	.	TRBJ1-4	14	CASSSGDRNEKLFF	TGTGCCAGCAGCTCCGGGGACAGGAATGAAAAACTGTTTTTT
TRBV5-4	TRBD1	.	TRBJ1-2	14	CASSAPGTGYGYTF	TGTGCCAGCAGCGCTCCCGGGACAGGGTATGGCTACACCTTC
TRBV27	.	.	TRBJ2-1	15	CASSPQKVAYNEQFF	TGTGCCAGCAGTCCACAGAAGGTTGCCTACAATGAGCAGTTCTTC